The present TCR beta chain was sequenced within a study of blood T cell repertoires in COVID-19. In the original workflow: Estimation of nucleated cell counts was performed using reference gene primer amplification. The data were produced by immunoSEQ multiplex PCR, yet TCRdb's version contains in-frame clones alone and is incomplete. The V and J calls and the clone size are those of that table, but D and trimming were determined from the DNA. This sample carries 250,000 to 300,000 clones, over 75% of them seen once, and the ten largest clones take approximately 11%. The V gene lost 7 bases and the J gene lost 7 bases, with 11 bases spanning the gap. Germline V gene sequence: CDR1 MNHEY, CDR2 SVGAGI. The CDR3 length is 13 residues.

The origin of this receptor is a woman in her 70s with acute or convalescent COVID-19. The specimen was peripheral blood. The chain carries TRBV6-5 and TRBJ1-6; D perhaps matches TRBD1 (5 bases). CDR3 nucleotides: TGTGCCAGCACTATCGACAGCAATTCACCCCTCCACTTT. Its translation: CASTIDSNSPLHF.